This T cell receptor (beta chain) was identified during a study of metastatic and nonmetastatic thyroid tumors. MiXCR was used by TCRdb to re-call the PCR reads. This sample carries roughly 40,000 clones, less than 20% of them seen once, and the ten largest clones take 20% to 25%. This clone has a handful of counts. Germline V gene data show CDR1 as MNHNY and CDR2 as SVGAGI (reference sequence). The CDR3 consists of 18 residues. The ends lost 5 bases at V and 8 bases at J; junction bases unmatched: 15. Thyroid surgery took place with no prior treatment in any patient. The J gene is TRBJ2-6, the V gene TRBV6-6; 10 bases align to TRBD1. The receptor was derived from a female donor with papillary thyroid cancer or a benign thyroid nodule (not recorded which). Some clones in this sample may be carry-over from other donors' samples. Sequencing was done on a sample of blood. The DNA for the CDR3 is TGTGCCAGCAGTCCGGGGACAGGGGCCTACTCTGGTTCCAACGTCCTGACTTTC. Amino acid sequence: CASSPGTGAYSGSNVLTF.